These T cell receptor beta chains were read from a single sample in a study of Graves' ophthalmopathy and Graves' hyperthyroidism. TCRdb reprocessed the multiplex PCR reads with MiXCR, giving one entry per CDR3 protein. The top ten hold over 8.5% of the sample, which has around 1.1 million distinct CDR3 sequences, about two fifths seen once. Sequencing was performed on peripheral blood or thyroid tissue (not recorded which). The receptors derive from an adult man with Graves' hyperthyroidism. Each CDR3 is given with its conserved first and last residue. A D gene is named only where the DNA matches it firmly. The size entry is marked missing in some rows and otherwise reads once, few, many or a size class.

CDR3,DNA,J,V,D,size
CASSLATGGLTEAFF,TGTGCCAGCAGTTTAGCCACAGGGGGCCTCACTGAAGCTTTCTTT,TRBJ1-1,TRBV12-3/TRBV12-4,TRBD1,-
CASSYFGVGYTF,TGTGCCAGCAGTTATTTTGGGGTCGGCTACACCTTC,TRBJ1-2,TRBV6-5,-,-
CAPSLQETQYF,TGTGCCCCTTCCCTCCAAGAGACCCAGTACTTC,TRBJ2-5,TRBV2,-,-
CAISERNRGYEQYF,TGTGCCATCAGTGAGCGAAACAGGGGCTACGAGCAGTACTTC,TRBJ2-7,TRBV10-3,TRBD1,few
CASRNEPGQGNEKLFF,TGTGCCAGCAGGAATGAACCGGGACAGGGTAACGAAAAACTGTTTTTT,TRBJ1-4,TRBV6-1,TRBD1,few
CASSPGQFYEQYF,TGTGCCAGCAGCCCGGGACAGTTCTACGAGCAGTACTTC,TRBJ2-7,TRBV7-9,TRBD1,many
CASSPGLEQETQYF,TGTGCCAGCTCGCCAGGACTGGAACAAGAGACCCAGTACTTC,TRBJ2-5,TRBV18,-,-
CASSPATKGRHQPQHF,TGTGCCAGCAGCCCAGCCACGAAGGGGAGGCATCAGCCCCAGCATTTT,TRBJ1-5,TRBV7-9,-,-
CAISDSSGSPLHF,TGTGCCATCAGTGACTCGTCCGGTTCACCCCTCCACTTT,TRBJ1-6,TRBV10-3,-,-
CASSARGQINQPQHF,TGTGCCAGCAGCGCGAGGGGACAGATCAATCAGCCCCAGCATTTT,TRBJ1-5,TRBV9,TRBD1,many
CASRSLGRQLYEQYF,TGTGCCAGCAGATCCCTTGGACGACAGCTGTACGAGCAGTACTTC,TRBJ2-7,TRBV6-5,-,-
CSAGADTEAFF,TGCAGCGCTGGGGCGGACACTGAAGCTTTCTTT,TRBJ1-1,TRBV29-1,-,many
CASSLRPGVNYEQYF,TGTGCCAGCAGCTTACGTCCGGGGGTCAACTACGAGCAGTACTTC,TRBJ2-7,TRBV11-2,-,many
CSAPSRQNYGYTF,TGCAGTGCCCCAAGCCGACAGAACTATGGCTACACCTTC,TRBJ1-2,TRBV20-1,-,-
CASSLGLVGAYEQYF,TGTGCCAGCAGCCTCGGACTAGTGGGAGCCTACGAGCAGTACTTC,TRBJ2-7,TRBV7-9,TRBD2,-
CASRGATEAFF,TGCGCCAGCCGGGGAGCCACTGAAGCTTTCTTT,TRBJ1-1,TRBV5-1,-,-
CSAITSGTGGPYEQYF,TGCAGTGCCATTACCTCCGGGACAGGGGGCCCCTACGAGCAGTACTTC,TRBJ2-7,TRBV20-1,TRBD1,-
CASSLINTGELFF,TGTGCCAGCAGCCTTATAAACACCGGGGAGCTGTTTTTT,TRBJ2-2,TRBV7-8,-,many
CSVDKDNEQFF,TGCAGCGTTGATAAGGACAATGAGCAGTTCTTC,TRBJ2-1,TRBV29-1,-,-
CASSSRQGHEQYF,TGTGCCAGCAGCTCCCGGCAGGGACACGAGCAGTACTTC,TRBJ2-7,TRBV5-8,-,medium-sized
CASSLNLFSAPETQYF,TGTGCCAGCAGCTTAAACTTGTTTAGTGCTCCCGAGACCCAGTACTTC,TRBJ2-5,TRBV7-2,-,few
CASSLGGEYF,TGTGCCAGCAGTTTAGGGGGGGAGTACTTT,TRBJ2-7,TRBV12-3/TRBV12-4,-,-
CASSDGVGAYEQYF,TGCGCCAGCAGTGACGGTGTGGGAGCCTACGAGCAGTACTTC,TRBJ2-7,TRBV14,-,-
CASSQDFTRRQEGVEKLFF,TGTGCCAGCAGCCAAGATTTTACCAGACGGCAAGAGGGGGTAGAAAAACTGTTTTTT,TRBJ1-4,TRBV7-9,-,-
CASSYSTSASYEQYF,TGTGCCAGCAGTTACTCCACTAGCGCGTCCTACGAGCAGTACTTC,TRBJ2-7,TRBV10-3,TRBD2,-
CATRSSSSYNSPLHF,TGTGCCACACGGAGCTCGAGCTCCTATAATTCACCCCTCCACTTT,TRBJ1-6,TRBV10-3,-,few
CASRAGQHEAFF,TGCGCCAGCCGGGCGGGACAGCACGAAGCTTTCTTT,TRBJ1-1,TRBV5-1,TRBD1,many
CASSRRGGFWDEQYF,TGTGCCAGCAGCCGGCGGGGGGGGTTCTGGGACGAGCAGTACTTC,TRBJ2-7,TRBV11-2,TRBD2,-
CASNHQGRNEKLFF,TGTGCCAGCAATCATCAAGGGCGGAATGAAAAACTGTTTTTT,TRBJ1-4,TRBV6-1,-,-
CASSDGRRGRSETQYF,TGTGCCAGCAGTGACGGGCGCAGGGGGCGCTCGGAGACCCAGTACTTC,TRBJ2-5,TRBV25-1,TRBD1,-
CASSQDRSGYTF,TGCGCCAGCAGCCAAGATCGGTCTGGCTACACCTTC,TRBJ1-2,TRBV4-3,-,few
CATSDLGYSGSDEQFF,TGTGCCACCAGTGATTTGGGGTACAGCGGGAGTGATGAGCAGTTCTTC,TRBJ2-1,TRBV24-1,TRBD2,-
CASSPDRGLNTEAFF,TGTGCCAGCTCACCCGACAGGGGGCTGAACACTGAAGCTTTCTTT,TRBJ1-1,TRBV2,TRBD1,-
CASSESKKSYEQYF,TGCGCCAGCAGTGAGTCAAAGAAATCCTACGAGCAGTACTTC,TRBJ2-7,TRBV7-2,-,-
CASSPPGTGNYEQYF,TGTGCCAGCTCACCTCCCGGGACAGGGAACTACGAGCAGTACTTC,TRBJ2-7,TRBV7-2,TRBD1,many
CASIRRDGNEKLFF,TGTGCCAGCATCCGCCGGGATGGGAATGAAAAACTGTTTTTT,TRBJ1-4,TRBV6-1,-,many
CASSQEGGLAGEDYEQYF,TGCGCCAGCAGCCAGGAAGGGGGACTAGCGGGAGAAGATTACGAGCAGTACTTC,TRBJ2-7,TRBV7-2,TRBD2,-
CASSVLQGPTNEKLFF,TGCGCCAGCAGCGTGTTACAGGGACCAACTAATGAAAAACTGTTTTTT,TRBJ1-4,TRBV5-1,-,few
CASSQVTGRSGQETQYF,TGTGCCAGCAGTCAAGTAACAGGGAGGAGTGGGCAAGAGACCCAGTACTTC,TRBJ2-5,TRBV11-1,-,many
CSVEDVSGSGAYEQYF,TGCAGCGTTGAAGATGTTTCCGGGAGCGGGGCCTACGAGCAGTACTTC,TRBJ2-7,TRBV29-1,TRBD2,many
CASSLGQGFYNSPLHF,TGTGCCAGCAGCTTGGGGCAGGGTTTCTATAATTCACCCCTCCACTTT,TRBJ1-6,TRBV7-9,-,many